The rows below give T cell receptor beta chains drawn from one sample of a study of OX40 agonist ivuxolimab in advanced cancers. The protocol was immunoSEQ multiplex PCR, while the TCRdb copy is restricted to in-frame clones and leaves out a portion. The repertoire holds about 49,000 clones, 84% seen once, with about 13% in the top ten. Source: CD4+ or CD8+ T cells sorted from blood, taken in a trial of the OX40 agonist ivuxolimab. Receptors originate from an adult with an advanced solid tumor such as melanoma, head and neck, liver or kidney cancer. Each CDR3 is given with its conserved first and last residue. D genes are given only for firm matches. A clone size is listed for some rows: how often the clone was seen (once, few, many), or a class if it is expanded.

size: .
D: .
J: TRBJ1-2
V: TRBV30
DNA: TGTGCCTGGAGTAACCACCGGGGACTTAACTATGGCTACACCTTC
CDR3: CAWSNHRGLNYGYTF

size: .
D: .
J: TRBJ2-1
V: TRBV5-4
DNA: TGTGCCAGCAGCACACAGCAGTATGTGGAGAATGAGCAGTTCTTC
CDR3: CASSTQQYVENEQFF

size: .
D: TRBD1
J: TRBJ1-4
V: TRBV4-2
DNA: TGTGCCAGCAGCCAAGAGCCCACAGGGGGCAATGAAAAACTGTTTTTT
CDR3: CASSQEPTGGNEKLFF

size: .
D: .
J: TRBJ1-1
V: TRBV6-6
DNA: TGTGCCAGCAAACAGGGGAACACTGAAGCTTTCTTT
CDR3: CASKQGNTEAFF

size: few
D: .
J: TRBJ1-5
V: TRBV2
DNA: TGTGCCAGCAGTGTCCGGGACACCGGGTCGCCCCAGCATTTT
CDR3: CASSVRDTGSPQHF

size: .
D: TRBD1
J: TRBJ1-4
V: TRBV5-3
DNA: TGTGCCAGAAGCGGGACAGGGCGGAGTAATGAAAAACTGTTTTTT
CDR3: CARSGTGRSNEKLFF

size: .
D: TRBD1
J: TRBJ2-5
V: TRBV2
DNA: TGTGCCAGCAGTTGGGCAGGGGGCATCGAGACCCAGTACTTC
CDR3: CASSWAGGIETQYF

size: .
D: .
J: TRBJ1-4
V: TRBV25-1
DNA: TGTGCCAGCAGGATTGCAACTAATGAAAAACTGTTTTTT
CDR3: CASRIATNEKLFF

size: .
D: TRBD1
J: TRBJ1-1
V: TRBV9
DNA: TGTGCCAGCAGCGGAAAGACAGGGTTGAGCACTGAAGCTTTCTTT
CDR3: CASSGKTGLSTEAFF

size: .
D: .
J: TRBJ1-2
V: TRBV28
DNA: TGTGCCAGCAGTTCTGGACCCAGGGGTAAGGGCTACACCTTC
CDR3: CASSSGPRGKGYTF

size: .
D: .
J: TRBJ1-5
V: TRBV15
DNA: TGTGCCACCAGCAGAGATCGAGTAGGACAGCCCCAGCATTTT
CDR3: CATSRDRVGQPQHF

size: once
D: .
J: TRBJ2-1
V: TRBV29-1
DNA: TGCAGCGTTCAGAACTCCGGACGTCAGCAGTTCTTC
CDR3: CSVQNSGRQQFF

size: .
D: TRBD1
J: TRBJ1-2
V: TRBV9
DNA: TGTGCCAGCAGCGCCAGGACAGGGGATGGCTACACCTTC
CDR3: CASSARTGDGYTF

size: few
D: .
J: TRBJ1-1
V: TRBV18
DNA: TGTGCCAGCTCACCAGGGGGGGGACACACTGAAGCTTTCTTT
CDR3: CASSPGGGHTEAFF

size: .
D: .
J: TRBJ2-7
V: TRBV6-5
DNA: TGTGCCAGCAAGGACCGATACTACGAGCAGTACTTC
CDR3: CASKDRYYEQYF

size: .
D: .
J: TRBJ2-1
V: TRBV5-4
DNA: TGTGCCAGCAGCCTAGACCCCTGGAATGAGCAGTTCTTC
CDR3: CASSLDPWNEQFF

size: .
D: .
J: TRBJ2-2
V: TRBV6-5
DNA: TGTGCCAGTTCTAGATTCACCGGGGAGCTGTTTTTT
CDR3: CASSRFTGELFF

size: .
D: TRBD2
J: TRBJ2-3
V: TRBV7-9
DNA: TGTGCCAGCAGCTCCCTAGCGGGAGAAGCAGATACGCAGTATTTT
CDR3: CASSSLAGEADTQYF

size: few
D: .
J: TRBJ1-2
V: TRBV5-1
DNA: TGCGCCAGCAGCTTGAGCACGGGAGGAGACTATGGCTACACCTTC
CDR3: CASSLSTGGDYGYTF

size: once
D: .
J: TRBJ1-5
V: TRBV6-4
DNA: TGTGCCAGCAGGGTCACAGAGACAGGCCGTTATAGCAATCAGCCCCAGCATTTT
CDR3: CASRVTETGRYSNQPQHF

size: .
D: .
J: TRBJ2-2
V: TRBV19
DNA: TGTGCCAGTAGTATAAGGACCGCGGGGAACGGGGAGCTGTTTTTT
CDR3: CASSIRTAGNGELFF

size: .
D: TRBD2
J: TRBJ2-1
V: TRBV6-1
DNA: TGTGCCAGCAGTGTTGGGAGCGGGAGGGCCAATGAGCAGTTCTTC
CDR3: CASSVGSGRANEQFF

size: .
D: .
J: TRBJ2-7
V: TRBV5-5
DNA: TGTGCCAGCAGCTTGGCCTACGGGGCTAGCCAGCCCTACGAGCAGTACTTC
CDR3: CASSLAYGASQPYEQYF

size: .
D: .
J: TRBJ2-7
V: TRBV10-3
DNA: TGTGCCATCAGCGATGACAGAGGGTTGGGCAACGAGCAGTACTTC
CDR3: CAISDDRGLGNEQYF

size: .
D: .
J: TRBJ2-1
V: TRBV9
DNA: TGTGCCAGCAGCGTAGAAATTCGAGGAATTGAGGACAATGAGCAGTTCTTC
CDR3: CASSVEIRGIEDNEQFF

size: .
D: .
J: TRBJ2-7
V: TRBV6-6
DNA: TGTGCCAGCAGTCCCCTTGGGCGGGACCTTTCCTACGAGCAGTACTTC
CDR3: CASSPLGRDLSYEQYF

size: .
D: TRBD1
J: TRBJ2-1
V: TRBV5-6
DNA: TGTGCCAGCAGATTCCGGACAGGGGGCTCCTACAATGAGCAGTTCTTC
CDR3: CASRFRTGGSYNEQFF

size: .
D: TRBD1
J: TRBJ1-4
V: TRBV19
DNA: TGTGCCAGTAGTACCCAAAACAGGGGAATCGAAGAAAAACTGTTTTTT
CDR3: CASSTQNRGIEEKLFF

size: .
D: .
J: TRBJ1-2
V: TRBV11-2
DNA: TGTGCCAGCAGCTGGGCCCCAGGGGAGGGAGGGGGCTACACCTTC
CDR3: CASSWAPGEGGGYTF

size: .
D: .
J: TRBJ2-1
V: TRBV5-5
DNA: TGTGCCAGCAGCTTGAGTTCTCCGAGCTACAATGAGCAGTTCTTC
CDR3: CASSLSSPSYNEQFF

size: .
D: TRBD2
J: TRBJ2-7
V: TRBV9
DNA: TGTGCCAGCAGCGAAGAGGGAGGGTCCTACGAGCAGTACTTC
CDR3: CASSEEGGSYEQYF

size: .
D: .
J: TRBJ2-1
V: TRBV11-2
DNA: TGTGCCAGCAGCTCATACCCCACCCGGACGGGGGCGTACAATGAGCAGTTCTTC
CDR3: CASSSYPTRTGAYNEQFF

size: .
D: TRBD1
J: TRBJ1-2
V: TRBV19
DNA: TGTGCCAGTGCCCCGGGACAGGGTCTTGCGGGCTACACCTTC
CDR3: CASAPGQGLAGYTF

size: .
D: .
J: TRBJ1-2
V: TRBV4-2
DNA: TGTGCCAGCAGCCTACCGGGGGGAGCCGATTATGGCTACACCTTC
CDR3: CASSLPGGADYGYTF

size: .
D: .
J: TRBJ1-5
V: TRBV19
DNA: TGTGCCAGTAGCATCCCCAACAGGGGCAATCAGCCCCAGCATTTT
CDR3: CASSIPNRGNQPQHF

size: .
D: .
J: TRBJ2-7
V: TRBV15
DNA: TGTGCCACCAGCAGAGATAGGCAGGGTTTAACCTACGAGCAGTACTTC
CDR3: CATSRDRQGLTYEQYF

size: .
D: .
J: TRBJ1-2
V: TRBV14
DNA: TGTGCCAGCAGTCCAACCGGGGGAAGGTCCTATGGCTACACCTTC
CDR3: CASSPTGGRSYGYTF

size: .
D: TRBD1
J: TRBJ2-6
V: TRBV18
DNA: TGTGCCAGCTCACGAGGACAGGTCAACTCTGGGGCCAACGTCCTGACTTTC
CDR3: CASSRGQVNSGANVLTF

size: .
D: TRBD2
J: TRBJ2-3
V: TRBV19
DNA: TGTGCCAGTAGTCGTTACTTAGCGGGGAGCACAGATACGCAGTATTTT
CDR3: CASSRYLAGSTDTQYF

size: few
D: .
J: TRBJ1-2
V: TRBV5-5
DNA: TGTGCCAGCAGCTTGAGGGGACTTGGCTACACCTTC
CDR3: CASSLRGLGYTF

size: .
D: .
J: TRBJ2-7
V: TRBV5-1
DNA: TGCGCCAGCAGCTTGGAGGGAGGAAGAGTTGGCGAGCAGTACTTC
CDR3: CASSLEGGRVGEQYF

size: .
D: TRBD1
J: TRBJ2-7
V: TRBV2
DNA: TGTGCCAGCAGCCCGGACAGGGACTACGAGCAGTACTTC
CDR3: CASSPDRDYEQYF

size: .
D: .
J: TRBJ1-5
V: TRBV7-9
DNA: TGTGCCAGCAGCTTATCCGGGTCGGGCAATCAGCCCCAGCATTTT
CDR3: CASSLSGSGNQPQHF

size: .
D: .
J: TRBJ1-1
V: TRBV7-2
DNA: TGTGCCAGCAGCTCCAAGACAGAGAACACTGAAGCTTTCTTT
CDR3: CASSSKTENTEAFF

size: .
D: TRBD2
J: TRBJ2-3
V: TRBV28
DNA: TGTGCCAGCAGTTTAGGCGGGAGGGCAATAGATACGCAGTATTTT
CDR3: CASSLGGRAIDTQYF

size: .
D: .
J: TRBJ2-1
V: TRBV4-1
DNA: TGCGCCAGCAGCCAGGGACAAGAGGGTCCAGGGTCGGGGCAGTTCTTC
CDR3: CASSQGQEGPGSGQFF

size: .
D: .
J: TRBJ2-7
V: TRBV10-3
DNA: TGTGCCATCAGCGCTAGCTCCTACGAGCAGTACTTC
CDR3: CAISASSYEQYF

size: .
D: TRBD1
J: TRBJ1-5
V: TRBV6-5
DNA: TGTGCCAGCGATATGACAGGGGGCAATCAGCCCCAGCATTTT
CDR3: CASDMTGGNQPQHF

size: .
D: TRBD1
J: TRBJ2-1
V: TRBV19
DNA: TGTGCCAGTAGTGGGCGTAGGGACAGGGGGCTAGATGAGCAGTTCTTC
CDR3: CASSGRRDRGLDEQFF

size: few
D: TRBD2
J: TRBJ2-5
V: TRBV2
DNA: TGTGCCAGCAAGCCGGGACTAGCGGTTTTGACCCAGTACTTC
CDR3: CASKPGLAVLTQYF